The 14 T cell receptor beta chains presented below share a single source sample, sequenced in a study of Tregs in tolerant kidney transplant recipients (dated by TCRdb to about 2019). Libraries were made using the immunoSEQ multiplex PCR assay. TCRdb limited this immuneACCESS table to in-frame rearrangements with V and J called. A share of clones is missing; checked studies link under half to unresolved V genes, and the rest is unexplained. The sample table lists 110,000 or so clones, almost 95% of them with a count of one. The ten most abundant clones make up approximately 0.59% of the sample. Material: CD4+ T cells from blood. The receptors come from a human donor in good health.

The V and J genes are TRBV5-1 and TRBJ2-1, with 7 bases lining up with TRBD1. V trimming: 0 bases; J trimming: 4 bases; junction bases outside the gene matches: 4. The germline V gene encodes CDR1 SGHRS and CDR2 YFSETQ. The CDR3 contains 15 residues. CDR3: CASSLEGGAYNEQFF. CDR3 nucleotide sequence: TGCGCCAGCAGCTTGGAAGGGGGCGCGTACAATGAGCAGTTCTTC.

The V gene is TRBV11-1, the J gene TRBJ2-3, with 8 nucleotides matching TRBD2. V trimming: 1 base; J trimming: 2 bases; junction bases outside the gene matches: 2. The germline CDR1 and CDR2 sequences are SGHAT and FQDESV (reference sequence). The CDR3 loop spans 15 amino acids. The CDR3: CASSLDGGATDTQYF. DNA of the CDR3: TGTGCCAGCAGCTTAGACGGGGGGGCCACAGATACGCAGTATTTT.

The chain employs TRBV5-1 and TRBJ2-4; either TRBD1 or TRBD2 may fit D (6 bases each). The V gene lost 2 bases and the J gene lost 8 bases, with 11 bases spanning the gap. This CDR3 comprises 13 residues. Germline-derived CDR1 and CDR2 are SGHRS and YFSETQ. The CDR3 sequence: CASSFGRGDIQYF. Written as DNA, the CDR3 is TGCGCCAGCAGCTTCGGTAGGGGGGACATTCAGTACTTC.

The chain links TRBV6-1 to TRBJ1-2, with TRBD1 matching 8 bases. CDR1 and CDR2 (germline): MNHNS, SASEGT. Unmatched junction bases numbered 9, after V lost 6 bases and J lost 0 bases. The length of the CDR3 is 16 residues. CDR3 nucleotide sequence: TGTGCCAGCAGCGAACATCCGGGACAGGCTAACTATGGCTACACCTTC. Residues: CASSEHPGQANYGYTF.

The chain couples TRBV15 to TRBJ1-1; the D is unclear. Germline V gene sequence: CDR1 LNHNV, CDR2 YYDKDF (reference sequence). V was cut by 0 bases and J by 4 bases, with 15 bases left in between. The CDR3 consists of 16 residues. CDR3 nucleotide sequence: TGTGCCACCAGCAGAGAGCTCCAGACATGGAGCACTGAAGCTTTCTTT. As protein: CATSRELQTWSTEAFF.

The rearrangement joins TRBV5-1 to TRBJ1-2; a possible D gene is TRBD1 (5 bases). CDR1 and CDR2 from the germline V gene are SGHRS and YFSETQ. This CDR3 comprises 13 residues. Trimming shortened V by 0 bases and J by 6 bases, and 9 bases separated the two germline ends. CDR3 nucleotides: TGCGCCAGCAGCTTGGCCCAGGGCGATGGCTACACCTTC. Encoded protein: CASSLAQGDGYTF.

The chain has TRBV6-5 and TRBJ1-2; the D is unclear. Trimming shortened V by 7 bases and J by 6 bases, and 18 bases separated the two germline ends. The germline V gene encodes CDR1 MNHEY and CDR2 SVGAGI. The CDR3 loop spans 14 amino acids. CDR3 sequence reads: CASKEGGFSDGYTF. The CDR3 DNA follows: TGTGCCAGCAAAGAGGGAGGGTTTTCAGATGGCTACACCTTC.

The chain joins TRBV5-4 to TRBJ2-7, with D possibly TRBD2 on 6 matching bases. Germline V CDR1 and CDR2: SGHNT, YYREEE (reference sequence). V lost 1 base, J lost 9 bases, and 14 bases lay in between. The CDR3 has 13 residues. The CDR3 sequence: CASSLPSESLQYF. The CDR3 DNA reads as TGTGCCAGCAGCTTGCCTAGCGAATCCCTGCAGTACTTC. Complete variable domain (other parts from reference TRBV5-4 and TRBJ2-7): ETGVTQSPTHLIKTRGQQVTLRCSSQSGHNTVSWYQQALGQGPQFIFQYYREEENGRGNFPPRFSGLQFPNYSSELNVNALELDDSALYLCASSLPSESLQYFGPGTRLTVT.

This clone was observed a single time. This chain connects TRBV11-1 to TRBJ2-2; D remains ambiguous. Germline CDR1 and CDR2: SGHAT and FQDESV (reference sequence). The CDR3 is 14 residues long. Deletions cut 2 bases from V and 4 bases from J, with 8 bases between. The CDR3 loop is CASSLRVRTGELFF. CDR3 sequence (DNA): TGTGCCAGCAGCTTAAGGGTTCGCACCGGGGAGCTGTTTTTT. Full variable domain (rest looked up from reference TRBV11-1 and TRBJ2-2): EAEVAQSPRYKITEKSQAVAFWCDPISGHATLYWYRQILGQGPELLVQFQDESVVDDSQLPKDRFSAERLKGVDSTLKIQPAELGDSAMYLCASSLRVRTGELFFGEGSRLTVL.

This sequence joins TRBV21-1 and TRBJ2-2; the table assigns TRBD2, which was not confirmed against the DNA. TRBV21-1 has pseudogene status. CDR3 size: 18 residues. The CDR3 sequence is CASSKTPASGRKTGELFF. In DNA form, the CDR3 reads TGTGCCAGCAGCAAAACTCCCGCTAGCGGGAGGAAGACCGGGGAGCTGTTTTTT.

The chain is built from TRBV15 and TRBJ2-7; a possible D gene is TRBD1 (5 bases). V was trimmed by 3 bases and J by 3 bases, leaving 15 bases between them. From germline, CDR1 is LNHNV and CDR2 YYDKDF (reference sequence). CDR3 length: 15 amino acids. CDR3 sequence reads: CATSRTVAVRYEQYF. CDR3 DNA sequence: TGTGCCACCAGCAGGACAGTCGCAGTCCGCTACGAGCAGTACTTC.

The chain's CDR3 is CASSLNPANTEAFF. CDR3 DNA sequence: TGTGCCAGCAGCTTAAACCCTGCGAACACTGAAGCTTTCTTT. The gene calls are TRBV11-2 and TRBJ1-1, with D hard to call. CDR1 is SGHAT and CDR2 is FQNNGV in the germline V gene. V was clipped by 2 bases and J by 1 base, with 8 bases between them. CDR3 size: 14 residues.

The chain links TRBV10-3 to TRBJ1-1, with 10 bases lining up with TRBD1. The CDR3 is 14 amino acids. Germline V gene lookup returns CDR1 ENHRY and CDR2 SYGVKD. The trim removed 8 bases at V and 3 bases at J, leaving 6 bases unmatched. The CDR3 DNA reads as TGTGCCATCGGAGCGGACAGGGGGGACACTGAAGCTTTCTTT. It encodes CAIGADRGDTEAFF.

This chain uses TRBV2 with TRBJ1-2, with D maybe TRBD1 (5 bases). Germline CDR1 is SNHLY and CDR2 is FYNNEI. With 3 bases removed from V and 5 bases from J, the gap between germline ends came to 16 bases. This CDR3 is 15 amino acids long. In DNA form, the CDR3 reads TGTGCCAGCAGTGACCTATACGCAGGGAGGTATGGCTACACCTTC. This sequence encodes CASSDLYAGRYGYTF. The full variable domain, in which reference TRBV2 and TRBJ1-2 provide the parts outside the CDR3, is EPEVTQTPSHQVTQMGQEVILRCVPISNHLYFYWYRQILGQKVEFLVSFYNNEISEKSEIFDDQFSVERPDGSNFTLKIRSTKLEDSAMYFCASSDLYAGRYGYTFGSGTRLTVV.